The 28 T cell receptor beta chains below were found in one sample sequenced in a study of blood T cell repertoires in COVID-19. Profiled with immunoSEQ multiplex PCR; TCRdb holds only in-frame clones, not every one. The repertoire holds around 82,000 clones, with 75% to 95% as singletons. The source material was peripheral blood. Receptors originate from a human donor in a cohort sampled during active COVID-19.

The chain uses TRBV3-1 (or the pseudogene TRBV3-2) and TRBJ2-7; 8 bases match TRBD1. The CDR3 spans 17 residues. Germline V lookup: CDR1 LGHDT, CDR2 YNNKEL (reference sequence). V shed 4 bases, J shed 2 bases, and the junction held 13 bases outside the gene matches. This CDR3 is CASSPQARQGPTYEQYF. Here the CDR3 DNA reads TGTGCCAGCAGCCCTCAAGCCCGACAGGGGCCGACCTACGAGCAGTACTTC.

The V gene is TRBV6-2 or TRBV6-3, the J gene TRBJ1-2, with TRBD1 matching over 9 bases. V lost 6 bases to trimming and J lost 12 bases; unmatched junction nucleotides: 8. The germline CDR1 and CDR2 sequences are MNHEY and SVGEGT. This CDR3 spans 12 amino acids. This CDR3 is CASSRDWTGDTF. The CDR3 DNA is TGTGCCAGCAGCCGCGATTGGACAGGGGACACCTTC.

The chain couples TRBV5-6 to TRBJ1-4; 9 nucleotides match TRBD1. Trimming removed 1 base from V and 8 bases from J; junction bases left unmatched: 6. The CDR3 sequence is 15 residues long. Looked up from germline, CDR1 is SGHDT and CDR2 is YYEEEE. CDR3 region: CASSLKPGQGEKLFF. As DNA, the CDR3 is TGTGCCAGCAGCTTGAAACCGGGACAGGGAGAAAAACTGTTTTTT.

This chain's CDR3 is CASSLGLGGGYEQYF. Here the CDR3 DNA reads TGTGCCAGCAGCTTAGGCCTAGGGGGGGGGTACGAGCAGTACTTC. The V call is TRBV7-8, the J call TRBJ2-7; a possible D gene is TRBD2 (7 bases). The germline CDR1 and CDR2 sequences are SGHVS and FQNEAQ. Between the trimmed V and J ends, which lost 1 base and 4 bases, there was a span of 14 bases. The CDR3 contains 15 residues.

This rearrangement joins TRBV7-2 to TRBJ2-5; TRBD2 aligns across 10 bases. The germline V gene encodes CDR1 SGHTA and CDR2 FQGNSA. The CDR3 is 16 amino acids. Unmatched junction bases numbered 10, after V lost 5 bases and J lost 4 bases. CDR3 coding DNA: TGTGCCAGCAGCCTAACCTCAGCGGGGGGGAGAGAGACCCAGTACTTC. Translated, it gives CASSLTSAGGRETQYF.

This CDR3 reads CASSLIPDRSYEQYF. CDR3 DNA sequence: TGTGCCAGCAGCTTAATCCCCGACAGGTCCTACGAGCAGTACTTC. This chain links TRBV7-2 with TRBJ2-7; a weak D match, TRBD1 (6 bases). The CDR3 is 15 residues long. Trimming stripped 2 bases from V and 1 base from J, with 12 bases between. Germline lookup yields CDR1 SGHTA and CDR2 FQGNSA.

This chain connects TRBV12-3 or TRBV12-4 to TRBJ2-1; 8 bases are a match to TRBD2. The CDR3 totals 13 residues. J was trimmed by 6 bases and V by 6 bases; bases with no gene match: 4. In DNA form, the CDR3 reads TGTGCCAGCAGGTCGGGGGGGCCCAATGAGCAGTTCTTC. Protein: CASRSGGPNEQFF.

This chain links TRBV5-4 with TRBJ2-1; 11 bases fit TRBD2. This CDR3 is 17 amino acids long. Germline lookup yields CDR1 SGHNT and CDR2 YYREEE (reference sequence). After removal of 0 bases from V and 0 bases from J, the junction contained 2 bases not matched to a gene. The CDR3 DNA reads TGTGCCAGCAGCTTGGGGCTAGCGGGGGGCTCCTACAATGAGCAGTTCTTC. This codes for CASSLGLAGGSYNEQFF.

This clone has just one count. V gene TRBV24-1 combines with J gene TRBJ2-3, with TRBD1 matching 9 bases. This CDR3 has 19 amino acids. The junction had 15 bases not matched to a gene; V was cut back by 4 bases and J by 2 bases. Germline CDR1 KGHDR, CDR2 SFDVKD. CDR3 sequence reads: CATSDPKTGGAGPTDTQYF. For the CDR3, the DNA is TGTGCCACCAGTGACCCTAAAACAGGGGGCGCAGGACCCACAGATACGCAGTATTTT.

The chain couples TRBV10-3 to TRBJ1-2; 11 bases are a match to TRBD1. With V trimmed by 2 bases and J by 5 bases, 10 bases remained unmatched. The CDR3 spans 17 residues. Germline loops: CDR1 ENHRY, CDR2 SYGVKD. The CDR3 loop is CAISEPRDRGFWYGYTF. The CDR3 DNA reads as TGTGCCATCAGTGAGCCTCGGGACAGGGGGTTTTGGTATGGCTACACCTTC.

This chain links TRBV7-2 with TRBJ1-1; D is possibly TRBD1 (5 bases). Deletions cut 2 bases from V and 2 bases from J, with 9 bases between. Germline CDR1 and CDR2: SGHTA and FQGNSA. The CDR3 consists of 14 residues. The CDR3 spells CASSLKGYNTEAFF. The CDR3 DNA is TGTGCCAGCAGCTTAAAGGGGTATAACACTGAAGCTTTCTTT.

This clone was seen a single time. The rearrangement uses TRBV19 and TRBJ2-3; 13 bases agree with TRBD2. The germline CDR1 and CDR2 sequences are LNHDA and SQIVND (reference sequence). V shed 7 bases, J shed 4 bases, and the junction held 14 bases outside the gene matches. This CDR3 spans 18 amino acids. In DNA form, the CDR3 reads TGTGCCAGTACCCCATACGGGACTAGCGGGGCACAGTCAGATACGCAGTATTTT. Protein product: CASTPYGTSGAQSDTQYF.

The rearrangement joins TRBV28 to TRBJ1-2; 7 nucleotides match TRBD1. Germline lookup yields CDR1 MDHEN and CDR2 SYDVKM. After removal of 6 bases from V and 6 bases from J, the junction contained 13 bases not matched to a gene. The CDR3 has 15 residues. This CDR3 reads CASRSVDRAGDGYTF. CDR3 nucleotide sequence: TGTGCCAGCAGATCCGTCGACAGGGCTGGAGATGGCTACACCTTC.

This rearrangement joins TRBV10-1 to TRBJ2-7, with 7 nucleotides matching TRBD1. CDR1 is WNHNN and CDR2 is SYGVQD in the germline V gene (reference sequence). The trim removed 0 bases at V and 8 bases at J, leaving 7 bases unmatched. The CDR3 covers 14 residues. As DNA, the CDR3 is TGCGCCAGCAGTGAGTCGGGACAGCTTGTAAAGCAGTACTTC. Its translation: CASSESGQLVKQYF.

The V gene is TRBV27, the J gene TRBJ2-5; 10 bases fit TRBD2. Germline trimming cut 5 bases from V and 2 bases from J; bases unmatched to any gene: 5. The length of the CDR3 is 15 residues. CDR1 and CDR2 (germline): MNHEY, SMNVEV (reference sequence). The CDR3 bases are TGTGCCAGCAGTATAGCGGGGGGCCGACAAGAGACCCAGTACTTC. Translating it yields CASSIAGGRQETQYF.

The CDR3 reads CASSFGSGIGNQPQHF. CDR3 DNA sequence: TGTGCCAGCAGTTTCGGATCAGGAATAGGCAATCAGCCCCAGCATTTT. This chain joins TRBV27 and TRBJ1-5, with D hard to call. The germline V gene encodes CDR1 MNHEY and CDR2 SMNVEV (reference sequence). Trimming left V 3 bases short and J 2 bases short, with 14 bases between. The CDR3 runs to 16 residues.

The table lists this clone with a few counts. The chain couples TRBV21-1 to TRBJ2-7; the D call in the table, TRBD2, was not verified against the DNA. TRBV21-1 constitutes a pseudogene. The CDR3 spans 14 residues. Here the CDR3 reads CASSKKPYSYEQYF. For the CDR3, the DNA is TGTGCCAGCAGCAAAAAACCCTACTCCTACGAGCAGTACTTC.

This chain connects TRBV23-1 to TRBJ2-7; TRBD1 is a possible D gene (6 bases). TRBV23-1 is annotated as an ORF whose role is uncertain. V was clipped by 3 bases and J by 2 bases, with 26 bases between them. CDR3 length: 19 residues. CDR3 sequence reads: CASSHRISIGQNLPYEQYF. In nucleotides, the CDR3 is TGCGCCAGCAGTCACCGCATATCAATCGGACAGAATCTTCCCTACGAGCAGTACTTC.

The rearrangement joins TRBV6-5 to TRBJ1-2; no clear D gene. V was cut by 2 bases and J by 5 bases, with 12 bases left in between. The CDR3 sequence is 14 residues long. The V gene's germline CDR1 is MNHEY and CDR2 SVGAGI. CDR3 amino acids: CASSYGQREYGYTF. The CDR3 region has the DNA TGTGCCAGCAGTTACGGGCAGAGAGAATATGGCTACACCTTC.

This clone is a singleton in its sample. V usage is TRBV6-1 and J usage is TRBJ2-3; unclear D gene. This CDR3 is 13 amino acids long. V lost 3 bases, J lost 0 bases, and 4 bases lay in between. In germline, CDR1 is MNHNS, CDR2 SASEGT. CDR3 bases: TGTGCCAGCAGTGACGTTAGCACAGATACGCAGTATTTT. This encodes CASSDVSTDTQYF.

This clone was observed a few times. This chain links TRBV19 with TRBJ1-5; D is possibly TRBD1 (5 bases). Between the trimmed V and J ends, which lost 2 bases and 2 bases, there was a span of 10 bases. The CDR3 has 15 residues. Germline V gene sequence: CDR1 LNHDA, CDR2 SQIVND (reference sequence). The CDR3 here is CASSIIGAGNQPQHF. For the CDR3, the DNA is TGTGCCAGTAGTATAATTGGGGCTGGCAATCAGCCCCAGCATTTT. The complete variable domain, with remaining parts taken from reference TRBV19 and TRBJ1-5, reads DGGITQSPKYLFRKEGQNVTLSCEQNLNHDAMYWYRQDPGQGLRLIYYSQIVNDFQKGDIAEGYSVSREKKESFPLTVTSAQKNPTAFYLCASSIIGAGNQPQHFGDGTRLSIL.

This clone came up a few times. This chain connects TRBV11-2 to TRBJ2-1; 10 bases map to TRBD2. Trimming cost V 7 bases and J 10 bases; bases outside gene matches: 10. Germline CDR1 reads SGHAT; CDR2 reads FQNNGV. The CDR3 is 14 residues long. CDR3 DNA: TGTGCCAGCACGCCGGGACTAGCGAAGGACGAGCAGTTCTTC. It translates to CASTPGLAKDEQFF.

This sequence joins TRBV30 and TRBJ2-7, with D unclear. The CDR3 contains 12 residues. Trimming took 0 bases from V and 7 from J, leaving 10 bases between them. Germline V gene lookup returns CDR1 GTSNPN and CDR2 SVGIG (reference sequence). DNA for the CDR3: TGTGCCTGGAGTGTGCGTCCGAAAGAGCAGTACTTC. Amino acids: CAWSVRPKEQYF.

V and J are TRBV10-2 and TRBJ1-1, with a tentative D call TRBD1 (5 bases). Germline-derived CDR1 and CDR2 are WSHSY and SAAADI. The CDR3 totals 15 residues. V gave up 7 bases and J gave up 1 base, with 16 bases separating them. CDR3: CASTRLGGRNTEAFF. The DNA for the CDR3 is TGCGCCAGCACTCGTCTGGGGGGAAGGAACACTGAAGCTTTCTTT.

V and J are TRBV5-8 and TRBJ1-3; D gene unclear. Trimming took off 1 base at V and 0 bases at J, with 8 bases between the two ends. This CDR3 has 15 residues. Germline assignment: CDR1 SGHTS and CDR2 YDEGEE. The CDR3: CASSLWAPSGNTIYF. CDR3 bases: TGTGCCAGCAGCTTGTGGGCACCCTCTGGAAACACCATATATTTT.

This chain connects TRBV7-2 to TRBJ2-1; possibly TRBD2 for D (5 bases). V gave up 2 bases and J gave up 8 bases, with 13 bases separating them. This CDR3 has 14 amino acids. Per germline, CDR1 SGHTA and CDR2 FQGNSA. CDR3 DNA: TGTGCCAGCAGCTTAATGACTACGGGCCATGAGCAGTTCTTC. The encoded protein is CASSLMTTGHEQFF.

V is TRBV7-2 and J is TRBJ2-1; TRBD2 is a possible D gene (5 bases). This CDR3 is 15 amino acids long. Germline V gene data show CDR1 as SGHTA and CDR2 as FQGNSA. The V gene lost 4 bases and the J gene lost 1 base, with 11 bases spanning the gap. Here the CDR3 reads CASSSSRGSYNEQFF. The CDR3 DNA is TGTGCCAGCAGCTCAAGCCGGGGTTCCTACAATGAGCAGTTCTTC.

The V and J genes are TRBV9 and TRBJ1-5, with 7 nucleotides matching TRBD1. The germline V gene has CDR1 SGDLS and CDR2 YYNGEE. The CDR3 is made up of 15 amino acids. V lost 3 bases, J lost 6 bases, and 9 bases stayed unmatched. The CDR3 DNA is TGTGCCAGCAGCGCCGCCGGGCAGGGGGGTCAGCCCCAGCATTTT. Residues: CASSAAGQGGQPQHF.